The 7 T cell receptor beta chains below all came from one sample that was sequenced in a study of early T cells in non-severe SARS-CoV-2 infection. TCRdb passed the 5' RACE reads through MiXCR, listing each CDR3 protein once. This table has about 99,000 distinct CDR3 sequences, roughly 15% appearing once. What was sequenced was whole blood. All receptors derive from an adult who was a healthcare worker with PCR-confirmed SARS-CoV-2 infection or an uninfected control (not recorded which).

V usage is TRBV27 and J usage is TRBJ2-3; 7 bases align to TRBD2. Germline V lookup: CDR1 MNHEY, CDR2 SMNVEV (reference sequence). Trimming at V came to 5 bases and at J to 2 bases, leaving 10 bases not matched to a gene. CDR3 length equals 16 residues. The CDR3 nucleotides read TGTGCCAGCAGTATGAGGGCGACTAGCATCACAGATACGCAGTATTTT. This gives the protein CASSMRATSITDTQYF.

This clonotype turned up a few times. The chain employs TRBV6-6 and TRBJ2-5, with TRBD2 matching 13 bases. Germline-derived CDR1 and CDR2 are MNHNY and SVGAGI (reference sequence). With V trimmed by 4 bases and J by 2 bases, 1 base remained unmatched. CDR3 size: 15 residues. CDR3 sequence (DNA): TGTGCCAGCAGTTGGGGACTAGCGGGACAAGAGACCCAGTACTTC. Protein product: CASSWGLAGQETQYF.

The chain uses TRBV7-9 and TRBJ2-6; the D is unclear. Germline V lookup: CDR1 SEHNR, CDR2 FQNEAQ (reference sequence). The V end was cut by 5 bases, the J end by 4 bases, with 15 bases between. The CDR3 totals 16 residues. DNA of the CDR3: TGTGCCAGCAGCCCAGACCTCCTCTGGGGGGCCAACGTCCTGACTTTC. Its protein product is CASSPDLLWGANVLTF.

The rearrangement links TRBV7-9 to TRBJ2-5, with D maybe TRBD2 (5 bases). V was trimmed by 5 bases and J by 4 bases, leaving 14 bases between them. The CDR3 sequence is 14 residues long. Germline V lookup: CDR1 SEHNR, CDR2 FQNEAQ (reference sequence). The CDR3 spells CASSPVAGTETQYF. Written as DNA, the CDR3 is TGTGCCAGCAGCCCGGTGGCGGGCACAGAGACCCAGTACTTC. Looking up the rest from reference TRBV7-9 and TRBJ2-5 gives the full variable domain: DTGVSQNPRHKITKRGQNVTFRCDPISEHNRLYWYRQTLGQGPEFLTYFQNEAQLEKSRLLSDRFSAERPKGSFSTLEIQRTEQGDSAMYLCASSPVAGTETQYFGPGTRLLVL.

The rearrangement joins TRBV4-3 to TRBJ2-2; D is unclear. This CDR3 comprises 14 residues. Germline CDR1 is LGHNA and CDR2 is YSLEER. The germline V and J ends were trimmed by 1 base and 4 bases, with 7 bases remaining between them. CDR3 region: CASSQGPLTGELFF. The CDR3 DNA is TGCGCCAGCAGCCAAGGACCACTCACCGGGGAGCTGTTTTTT.

This clonotype has more than one count but fewer than ten. The V call is TRBV7-8, the J call TRBJ2-7; possible D gene TRBD2, 5 bases. The V end lost 1 base, the J end lost 7 bases, and 11 bases lay between the germline ends. The CDR3 totals 13 residues. Per the germline V gene, CDR1 is SGHVS and CDR2 is FQNEAQ. The CDR3 here is CASSLVIRGEQYF. CDR3 nucleotides: TGTGCCAGCAGCTTAGTAATTCGGGGTGAGCAGTACTTC.

This clonotype was found a few times. This rearrangement joins TRBV20-1 to TRBJ2-3, with a possible D match to TRBD1 (5 bases). The V end lost 3 bases, the J end lost 0 bases, and 13 bases lay between the germline ends. The CDR3 extends over 15 amino acids. Germline lookup yields CDR1 DFQATT and CDR2 SNEGSKA (reference sequence). The CDR3 here is CSARSDSPSTDTQYF. The CDR3 DNA follows: TGCAGTGCTAGGTCCGACAGTCCAAGCACAGATACGCAGTATTTT.